Presented here are 11 T cell receptor beta chains from one specimen sequenced in a study of blood T cells in healthy people across ages. Through a sample-barcoded 5' primer and a J-beta primer mix, a second PCR was run for roughly 6 to 12 cycles. TCRdb processed the 5' RACE reads anew with MiXCR; each CDR3 protein has one entry. The table lists approximately 810,000 distinct CDR3 sequences, more than 25% of them singletons, with around 16% in the top ten. Sequenced input: blood. Every receptor here comes from a woman aged 80 or over in good health.

Worth noting for this clonotype: A read error may be the cause here, since a much bigger clone is one base away. The chain links TRBV6-2 or TRBV6-3 to TRBJ2-7, with D possibly TRBD1 on 6 matching bases. CDR1 is MNHEY and CDR2 is SVGEGT in the germline V gene. This CDR3 comprises 14 residues. The chain's CDR3 is CTSLPGALSYEQYF. The DNA of the CDR3 is TGTACCAGCTTACCAGGGGCCCTCTCCTACGAGCAGTACTTC.

This clonotype was counted many times. The V call is TRBV6-5, the J call TRBJ1-2; 7 bases are shared with TRBD1. The CDR3 is 15 amino acids. Germline CDR1 is MNHEY and CDR2 is SVGAGI. J gave up 3 bases and V 2 bases, and 6 bases lay outside the gene matches. The CDR3 loop is CASSYQRTGDYGYTF. In nucleotides, the CDR3 is TGTGCCAGCAGTTACCAAAGGACAGGAGACTATGGCTACACCTTC.

This clonotype was picked up a small number of times. This sequence joins TRBV19 and TRBJ2-5; the D gene is possibly TRBD1 (6 bases). The V end was cut by 3 bases, the J end by 5 bases, with 22 bases between. Germline V gives CDR1 LNHDA, CDR2 SQIVND (reference sequence). The CDR3 contains 17 residues. The CDR3 spells CASSMGRRTEVGETQYF. As DNA, the CDR3 is TGTGCCAGTAGTATGGGTCGACGGACAGAGGTCGGGGAGACCCAGTACTTC.

The chain couples TRBV7-6 to TRBJ2-2, with TRBD2 matching over 8 bases. V lost 1 base and J lost 2; bases outside the gene matches: 3. In germline, CDR1 is SGHVS, CDR2 FNYEAQ. The length of the CDR3 is 16 residues. Written as DNA, the CDR3 is TGTGCCAGCAGCTTAGAAAGCGGGGGCAACACCGGGGAGCTGTTTTTT. Its protein product is CASSLESGGNTGELFF.

This clonotype has only a few counts. This chain connects TRBV15 to TRBJ1-6; no definite D call. CDR1 LNHNV and CDR2 YYDKDF come from the germline V gene (reference sequence). This CDR3 has 14 amino acids. The V gene lost 5 bases and the J gene lost 13 bases, with 18 bases spanning the gap. CDR3 sequence (DNA): TGTGCCACCAGCCAGGATCCCTCTTCGTCCCCCCTCCACTTT. Protein product: CATSQDPSSSPLHF.

This chain uses TRBV28 with TRBJ2-7; 12 nucleotides align to TRBD2. Losses at the gene ends were 3 bases for V and 2 bases for J; bases not matched to a gene: 2. The germline gives CDR1 MDHEN, CDR2 SYDVKM. This CDR3 spans 15 amino acids. CDR3 region: CASSFRLAGAYEQYF. CDR3 coding DNA: TGTGCCAGCAGTTTTCGACTAGCGGGAGCCTACGAGCAGTACTTC.

This clonotype was detected a few times. This chain uses TRBV12-3 or TRBV12-4 with TRBJ2-5, with 9 bases that match TRBD1. Trimming took 7 bases from V and 4 from J; bases not matched to a gene: 10. The CDR3 length is 15 residues. CDR3 in amino acids: CASTIGTGLRETQYF. The DNA for the CDR3 is TGTGCCAGCACCATAGGGACAGGGCTTCGAGAGACCCAGTACTTC.

The genes are TRBV6-2 or TRBV6-3 and TRBJ1-2; the D gene is possibly TRBD1 (6 bases). The CDR3 has 18 residues. Germline values: CDR1 MNHEY, CDR2 SVGEGT. V lost 0 bases and J lost 3, with 20 bases in between. The chain's CDR3 is CASSYSILSRTVDYGYTF. The DNA of the CDR3 is TGTGCCAGCAGTTACTCGATCCTATCCAGGACAGTAGACTATGGCTACACCTTC.

In the case of this clonotype: A much more abundant neighbour one base away suggests this may be a read error. This chain joins TRBV4-3 and TRBJ2-3; TRBD2 matches 7 bases. After removal of 0 bases from V and 2 bases from J, the junction contained 8 bases not matched to a gene. CDR1 is LGHNA, CDR2 YSLEER, per germline. The CDR3 has 17 residues. The CDR3 DNA sequence: TGCGCCAGCAGCCAAGACAGTGCTAGCGGATTCACAGATACGCAGTATTTT. It yields the protein CASSQDSASGFTDTQYF.

There are many counts of this clonotype. The chain carries TRBV2 and TRBJ2-5; D ambiguous. V was shortened by 5 bases and J by 0 bases, with 7 bases between the two germline ends. The length of the CDR3 is 13 residues. Germline CDR1 is SNHLY and CDR2 is FYNNEI. The CDR3 here is CASSPDYQETQYF. DNA for the CDR3: TGTGCCAGCAGTCCCGACTACCAAGAGACCCAGTACTTC.

This clonotype came up a few times. The V gene is TRBV3-1, the J gene TRBJ2-5; D is possibly TRBD1 or TRBD2 (6 bases each). Germline V gene data show CDR1 as LGHDT and CDR2 as YNNKEL (reference sequence). V dropped 1 base and J dropped 1 base, with 10 bases sitting between them. CDR3 length: 15 residues. CDR3 residues: CASSQVSGAQETQYF. The CDR3 region has the DNA TGTGCCAGCAGCCAAGTCTCGGGGGCCCAAGAGACCCAGTACTTC.